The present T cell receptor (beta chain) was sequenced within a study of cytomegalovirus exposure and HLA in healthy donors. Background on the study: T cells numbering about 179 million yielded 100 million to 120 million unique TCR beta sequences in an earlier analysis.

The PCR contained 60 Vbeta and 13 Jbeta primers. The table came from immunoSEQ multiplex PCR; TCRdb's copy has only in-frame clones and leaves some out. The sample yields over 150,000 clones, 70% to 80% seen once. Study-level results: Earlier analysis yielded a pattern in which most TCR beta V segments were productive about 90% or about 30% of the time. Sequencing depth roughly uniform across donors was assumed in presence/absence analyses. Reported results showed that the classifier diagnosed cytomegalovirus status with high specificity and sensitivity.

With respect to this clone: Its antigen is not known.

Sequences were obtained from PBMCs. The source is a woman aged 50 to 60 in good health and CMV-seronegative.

The CDR3 reads CASSPRTAYTEAFF. CDR3 in DNA: TGTGCCAGCAGCCCTCGCACAGCCTACACTGAAGCTTTCTTT. This chain connects TRBV5-4 to TRBJ1-1; D not certain. The length of the CDR3 is 14 residues. V lost 4 bases and J 3 bases, leaving 13 bases between the germline ends. Per germline, CDR1 SGHNT and CDR2 YYREEE (reference sequence).